These 29 T cell receptor beta chains were sequenced from one sample in a study of cytomegalovirus exposure and HLA in healthy donors (dated by TCRdb to about 2017). The library relied on the immunoSEQ multiplex PCR assay. A mixture of 60 forward primers for TCR Vbeta segments and 13 reverse primers for TCR Jbeta segments was used in the multiplex PCR. The immuneACCESS repertoire file appears here via TCRdb, limited to in-frame rearrangements. These files lack a portion of the clones; in checked studies, under half of the deficit traces to unresolved V genes, and the cause of the others is not known. Across this sample there are roughly 160,000 clones, with around 82% seen only once. The ten biggest clones cover roughly 10% of the sample. The sequencing input was PBMCs. The receptors derive from a man over 45 in good health and CMV-seropositive.

The chain employs TRBV7-9 and TRBJ1-1, with D unclear. This CDR3 has 12 amino acids. Germline V gene data show CDR1 as SEHNR and CDR2 as FQNEAQ (reference sequence). V lost 1 base and J lost 5, with 5 bases in between. The CDR3, as DNA: TGTGCCAGCAGCTTAGTCGAGACTGAAGCTTTCTTT. It translates to CASSLVETEAFF.

Only one count was recorded for this clone. The chain carries TRBV29-1 and TRBJ2-3; the match to TRBD2 covers 8 bases. The CDR3 is 14 residues long. The V gene's germline CDR1 is SQVTM and CDR2 ANQGSEA. V shed 8 bases and J 1 base; nucleotides not matched to a gene: 8. In nucleotides, the CDR3 is TGCAGCTCCAAGAGCGGGAGAGGCACAGATACGCAGTATTTT. Translated: CSSKSGRGTDTQYF.

This chain links TRBV11-2 with TRBJ1-1, with D tentatively TRBD1 (6 bases). The V and J ends lost 5 bases and 0 bases respectively, with 10 bases between them. This CDR3 is 14 amino acids long. Germline V lookup: CDR1 SGHAT, CDR2 FQNNGV. CDR3 in DNA: TGTGCCAGCAGCAAGACAGGTATGAACACTGAAGCTTTCTTT. It translates to CASSKTGMNTEAFF.

V gene TRBV30 combines with J gene TRBJ1-5; 7 positions agree with TRBD1. CDR3 length equals 15 residues. The ends lost 2 bases at V and 1 base at J; junction bases unmatched: 5. Germline values: CDR1 GTSNPN, CDR2 SVGIG (reference sequence). This CDR3 reads CAWSHKDRSNQPQHF. CDR3 DNA: TGTGCCTGGAGTCATAAGGACAGGAGCAATCAGCCCCAGCATTTT.

The V gene is TRBV28, the J gene TRBJ2-7, with D perhaps matching TRBD1 (6 bases). V lost 5 bases, J lost 6 bases, and 23 bases lay in between. This CDR3 contains 16 residues. CDR1 and CDR2 from the germline V gene are MDHEN and SYDVKM. The CDR3 DNA sequence: TGTGCCAGCAGTGATAATACAGGGCCCCTAGCTTTCGAGCAGTACTTC. Translating it yields CASSDNTGPLAFEQYF.

The chain couples TRBV7-3 to TRBJ2-1; D is unresolved. The CDR3 has 12 residues. Germline values: CDR1 SGHTA, CDR2 FQGTGA. V was trimmed by 6 bases and J by 8 bases, leaving 11 bases between them. CDR3 DNA sequence: TGTGCCAGCAGTAACTATGGTGATGAGCAGTTCTTC. This encodes CASSNYGDEQFF. The variable domain in full, completed from reference TRBV7-3 and TRBJ2-1, reads GAGVSQTPSNKVTEKGKYVELRCDPISGHTALYWYRQSLGQGPEFLIYFQGTGAADDSGLPNDRFFAVRPEGSVSTLKIQRTERGDSAVYLCASSNYGDEQFFGPGTRLTVL.

The chain employs TRBV28 and TRBJ1-5, with D maybe TRBD1 (5 bases). There are 12 residues in the CDR3. V shed 2 bases and J shed 9 bases, with 8 bases lying between them. Germline V lookup: CDR1 MDHEN, CDR2 SYDVKM. CDR3 DNA sequence: TGTGCCAGCAGTTTACCAGGGTCGCCCCAGCATTTT. This translates into CASSLPGSPQHF.

The CDR3 loop is CASSIGGRRNQPQHF. The CDR3 nucleotides are TGTGCCAGTAGTATAGGGGGGCGTCGCAATCAGCCCCAGCATTTT. The chain joins TRBV19 to TRBJ1-5; possible D gene TRBD1, 6 bases. The CDR3 has 15 amino acids. Germline V gene sequence: CDR1 LNHDA, CDR2 SQIVND (reference sequence). The V gene lost 1 base and the J gene lost 2 bases, with 9 bases spanning the gap.

The rearrangement uses TRBV30 and TRBJ1-1; D remains unclear. Trimming stripped 4 bases from V and 1 base from J, with 10 bases between. This CDR3 spans 13 amino acids. Germline CDR1 reads GTSNPN; CDR2 reads SVGIG (reference sequence). CDR3 DNA: TGTGCCTGGAACACGCCAGGGAACACTGAAGCTTTCTTT. Translation: CAWNTPGNTEAFF.

V gene TRBV5-6 combines with J gene TRBJ2-7; tentatively, D is TRBD2 (5 bases). The V end was cut by 0 bases, the J end by 2 bases, with 9 bases between. This CDR3 contains 14 residues. Germline values: CDR1 SGHDT, CDR2 YYEEEE. The CDR3 region is CASSLGLSAYEQYF. In DNA, the CDR3 is TGTGCCAGCAGCTTGGGACTAAGCGCCTACGAGCAGTACTTC.

The rearrangement links TRBV6-6 to TRBJ2-1; 8 bases line up with TRBD1. The length of the CDR3 is 15 residues. Germline CDR1 MNHNY, CDR2 SVGAGI (reference sequence). V shed 5 bases, J shed 2 bases, and the junction held 5 bases outside the gene matches. The chain's CDR3 is CASSDTGQAYNEQFF. The CDR3 coding sequence is TGTGCCAGCAGTGACACGGGACAGGCCTACAATGAGCAGTTCTTC.

The rearrangement links TRBV7-6 to TRBJ2-1, with 7 bases aligning to TRBD2. J lost 4 bases, V lost 8 bases, and 5 bases had no gene match. Germline V CDR1 and CDR2: SGHVS, FNYEAQ. The CDR3 length is 13 residues. CDR3 nucleotides: TGTGCCAGCGCCGGGACTACATACAATGAGCAGTTCTTC. It yields the protein CASAGTTYNEQFF.

The CDR3 region has the DNA TGCGCCAGCACGTTGGGGACTAACTCCTACAATGAGCAGTTCTTC. Encoded protein: CASTLGTNSYNEQFF. This chain connects TRBV5-1 to TRBJ2-1, with 7 bases identical to TRBD2. The CDR3 spans 15 residues. CDR1 SGHRS and CDR2 YFSETQ come from the germline V gene. V gave up 6 bases and J gave up 0 bases; unmatched junction bases: 6.

The chain has TRBV2 and TRBJ2-7; a weak D match, TRBD2 (6 bases). V lost 7 bases, J lost 4 bases, and 23 bases lay in between. CDR1 is SNHLY and CDR2 is FYNNEI in the germline V gene. The CDR3 has 16 residues. The CDR3 spells CASTPGGDPFVYEQYF. CDR3 nucleotide sequence: TGTGCCAGCACCCCGGGCGGGGACCCATTTGTGTACGAGCAGTACTTC.

This clone was seen only once. The V and J genes are TRBV18 and TRBJ2-1, with a tentative D call TRBD2 (5 bases). Germline V gene data show CDR1 as KGHSH and CDR2 as LQKENI. This CDR3 contains 14 residues. V lost 4 bases, J lost 4 bases, and 11 bases lay in between. CDR3 bases: TGTGCCAGCTCACTCAGCGGTTCTTACAATGAGCAGTTCTTC. Its protein product is CASSLSGSYNEQFF.

The V call is TRBV30, the J call TRBJ2-7; tentatively, D is TRBD1 (5 bases). Germline lookup yields CDR1 GTSNPN and CDR2 SVGIG (reference sequence). The V end was cut by 8 bases, the J end by 1 base, with 9 bases between. CDR3 length: 11 residues. The CDR3 DNA follows: TGTGCCGTGCAGGGTTCCTACGAGCAGTACTTC. Protein: CAVQGSYEQYF.

The V gene is TRBV19, the J gene TRBJ2-1; 8 nucleotides line up with TRBD2. CDR3 length: 14 residues. Germline CDR1 reads LNHDA; CDR2 reads SQIVND (reference sequence). V shed 5 bases, J shed 0 bases, and the junction held 0 bases outside the gene matches. CDR3 sequence: CASSAGGSYNEQFF. In DNA, the CDR3 is TGTGCCAGTAGTGCGGGGGGCTCCTACAATGAGCAGTTCTTC.

About this clone: An end of the junction differs from the germline gene, which may be a read error. This sequence joins TRBV7-9 and TRBJ1-1; TRBD1 might be the D (5 bases). Germline assignment: CDR1 SEHNR and CDR2 FQNEAQ (reference sequence). This CDR3 has 13 residues. The CDR3 sequence is CSSSLVRDTEAFF. CDR3 DNA sequence: TGTTCCAGCAGCTTAGTCAGGGACACTGAAGCTTTCTTT.

The CDR3 nucleotides are TGTGCCAGCAGCCCTGGACAGGGTATGGGCACTGAAGCTTTCTTT. Residues: CASSPGQGMGTEAFF. The V call is TRBV5-4, the J call TRBJ1-1; 8 nucleotides agree with TRBD1. The CDR3 totals 15 residues. V lost 4 bases to trimming and J lost 4 bases; unmatched junction nucleotides: 9. The germline gives CDR1 SGHNT, CDR2 YYREEE (reference sequence).

The gene calls are TRBV7-9 and TRBJ1-2, with 10 bases that match TRBD1. The V gene end was trimmed by 5 bases and the J gene end by 8 bases; junction bases not matched to a gene: 8. Germline V CDR1 and CDR2: SEHNR, FQNEAQ (reference sequence). The CDR3 length is 14 residues. The CDR3 DNA follows: TGTGCCAGCAGCCAAGGGACAGGGGAGGTAGGCTACACCTTC. Translated: CASSQGTGEVGYTF.

The rearrangement links TRBV28 to TRBJ2-5; D call uncertain. Trimming took off 10 bases at V and 5 bases at J, with 8 bases between the two ends. Germline CDR1 reads MDHEN; CDR2 reads SYDVKM. CDR3 length: 10 residues. The CDR3: CATYGETQYF. Written as DNA, the CDR3 is TGTGCCACCTACGGGGAGACCCAGTACTTC.

The gene calls are TRBV9 and TRBJ2-3; 10 bases fit TRBD2. V shed 0 bases, J shed 4 bases, and the junction held 8 bases outside the gene matches. The germline gives CDR1 SGDLS, CDR2 YYNGEE. This CDR3 has 17 amino acids. Here the CDR3 DNA reads TGTGCCAGCAGCGTAGTTCGGGACAGCGGGGGGGCAGATACGCAGTATTTT. It yields the protein CASSVVRDSGGADTQYF.

The chain couples TRBV30 to TRBJ1-1; the D gene is possibly TRBD1 (5 bases). Germline V gives CDR1 GTSNPN, CDR2 SVGIG (reference sequence). CDR3 length: 13 residues. The V end was cut by 4 bases, the J end by 0 bases, with 9 bases between. CDR3 sequence: CAWTGILNTEAFF. The CDR3, as DNA: TGTGCCTGGACAGGGATTCTGAACACTGAAGCTTTCTTT.

This chain uses TRBV6-5 with TRBJ1-2; no clear D. V was trimmed by 6 bases and J by 7 bases, leaving 9 bases between them. This CDR3 is 11 amino acids long. Germline CDR1 is MNHEY and CDR2 is SVGAGI. Here the CDR3 reads CASRGGGGYTF. For the CDR3, the DNA is TGTGCCAGCAGGGGCGGAGGTGGCTACACCTTC.

The chain joins TRBV28 to TRBJ2-2, with 7 bases matching TRBD1. V shed 1 base, J shed 2 bases, and the junction held 1 base outside the gene matches. CDR1 is MDHEN, CDR2 SYDVKM, per germline. The CDR3 extends over 15 amino acids. The CDR3 sequence: CASSLYRGNTGELFF. In DNA, the CDR3 is TGTGCCAGCAGTTTATACAGGGGAAACACCGGGGAGCTGTTTTTT. The complete variable domain, with remaining parts taken from reference TRBV28 and TRBJ2-2, reads DVKVTQSSRYLVKRTGEKVFLECVQDMDHENMFWYRQDPGLGLRLIYFSYDVKMKEKGDIPEGYSVSREKKERFSLILESASTNQTSMYLCASSLYRGNTGELFFGEGSRLTVL.

This rearrangement joins TRBV6-6 to TRBJ2-3; 14 nucleotides line up with TRBD2. Germline assignment: CDR1 MNHNY and CDR2 SVGAGI (reference sequence). Trimming cost V 7 bases and J 10 bases; bases outside gene matches: 7. The CDR3 length is 14 residues. The CDR3 spells CASNPGLAGEAQYF. CDR3 DNA sequence: TGTGCCAGCAACCCGGGACTAGCGGGAGAGGCGCAGTATTTT.

This rearrangement joins TRBV28 to TRBJ1-3; D is undetermined. CDR3 length equals 13 residues. Germline V CDR1 and CDR2: MDHEN, SYDVKM. Trimming stripped 2 bases from V and 16 bases from J, with 18 bases between. In DNA, the CDR3 is TGTGCCAGCAGTTTAGGGTTACGGCGGTCTGCGTATTTT. Translated, it gives CASSLGLRRSAYF.

The genes are TRBV18 and TRBJ1-3, with D tentatively TRBD1 (5 bases). The length of the CDR3 is 15 residues. V lost 2 bases and J lost 4, with 12 bases in between. Germline V gives CDR1 KGHSH, CDR2 LQKENI. The CDR3 DNA sequence: TGTGCCAGCTCACCAGGGGCGTCGGTGGGAAACACCATATATTTT. Residues: CASSPGASVGNTIYF.

Here the CDR3 DNA reads TGTGCCAGCAGCTTAGCGGCGGGGGCTCGACACAATGAGCAGTTCTTC. This sequence encodes CASSLAAGARHNEQFF. The gene calls are TRBV7-9 and TRBJ2-1, with D maybe TRBD2 (7 bases). The V and J ends lost 0 bases and 5 bases respectively, with 14 bases between them. CDR1 and CDR2 (germline): SEHNR, FQNEAQ (reference sequence). CDR3 length: 16 residues.